These 20 T cell receptor beta chains were sequenced from one sample in a study of blood T cell repertoires in COVID-19. Libraries were prepared by immunoSEQ multiplex PCR; TCRdb keeps only in-frame clonotypes and omits some of them. The sample carries more than 95,000 clones, around four fifths recorded once. Sequenced material: peripheral blood. The receptors derive from a man in his sixties with acute or convalescent COVID-19.

The chain combines TRBV2 with TRBJ1-6; 7 positions match TRBD1. V lost 7 bases, J lost 6 bases, and 12 bases stayed unmatched. There are 16 residues in the CDR3. Germline assignment: CDR1 SNHLY and CDR2 FYNNEI. CDR3 in amino acids: CASTQGQISLNSPLHF. The CDR3 DNA reads as TGTGCCAGCACCCAGGGACAGATCTCCCTTAATTCACCCCTCCACTTT.

The genes are TRBV11-2 and TRBJ2-7; TRBD2 matches at 7 bases. The trim removed 0 bases at V and 0 bases at J, leaving 5 bases unmatched. This CDR3 region has 16 residues. From germline, CDR1 is SGHAT and CDR2 FQNNGV. The CDR3 sequence is CASSLESRDYSYEQYF. The CDR3 DNA is TGTGCCAGCAGCTTAGAAAGCAGGGACTACTCCTACGAGCAGTACTTC. Supplemented by reference TRBV11-2 and TRBJ2-7, the full variable domain reads EAGVAQSPRYKIIEKRQSVAFWCNPISGHATLYWYQQILGQGPKLLIQFQNNGVVDDSQLPKDRFSAERLKGVDSTLKIQPAKLEDSAVYLCASSLESRDYSYEQYFGPGTRLTVT.

The V call is TRBV6-2 or TRBV6-3, the J call TRBJ1-1, with D uncertain. This CDR3 is built from 13 residues. V dropped 3 bases and J dropped 0 bases, with 5 bases sitting between them. From germline, CDR1 is MNHEY and CDR2 SVGEGT. The CDR3 region has the DNA TGTGCCAGCAGTTATCGTATGAACACTGAAGCTTTCTTT. Amino acid sequence: CASSYRMNTEAFF.

CDR3 sequence reads: CASRSPGAGHTGELFF. The CDR3 coding sequence is TGTGCCAGCAGGTCTCCCGGGGCGGGACACACCGGGGAGCTGTTTTTT. V is TRBV11-2 and J is TRBJ2-2, with a possible D match to TRBD2 (6 bases). The CDR3 has 16 residues. Between the trimmed V and J ends, which lost 6 bases and 3 bases, there was a span of 17 bases. The germline gives CDR1 SGHAT, CDR2 FQNNGV. The full variable domain, in which reference TRBV11-2 and TRBJ2-2 provide the parts outside the CDR3, is EAGVAQSPRYKIIEKRQSVAFWCNPISGHATLYWYQQILGQGPKLLIQFQNNGVVDDSQLPKDRFSAERLKGVDSTLKIQPAKLEDSAVYLCASRSPGAGHTGELFFGEGSRLTVL.

The J gene is TRBJ1-6, the V gene TRBV6-5; TRBD1 matches at 9 bases. This CDR3 comprises 16 residues. Germline V CDR1 and CDR2: MNHEY, SVGAGI. The V and J ends lost 4 bases and 9 bases, in that order; junction bases with no gene match: 10. CDR3 sequence reads: CASSFFPGQGSSPLHF. The CDR3 DNA follows: TGTGCCAGCAGTTTCTTCCCGGGACAGGGTAGTTCACCCCTCCACTTT.

The chain joins TRBV7-9 to TRBJ2-3; 13 nucleotides agree with TRBD2. The CDR3 runs to 17 residues. Germline V lookup: CDR1 SEHNR, CDR2 FQNEAQ (reference sequence). The V and J ends lost 3 bases and 2 bases, in that order; junction bases with no gene match: 5. The CDR3 here is CASSFSGTSGTTDTQYF. The CDR3 DNA reads TGTGCCAGCAGCTTTTCCGGGACTAGCGGGACCACAGATACGCAGTATTTT.

The chain links TRBV6-5 to TRBJ1-3; D may be TRBD1 (6 bases). CDR3 length: 12 amino acids. Germline CDR1 and CDR2: MNHEY and SVGAGI. With 10 bases removed from V and 8 bases from J, the gap between germline ends came to 15 bases. Written as DNA, the CDR3 is TGTGCCATCCTACAGGGTCAGGACACCATATATTTT. Protein product: CAILQGQDTIYF.

The rearrangement joins TRBV9 to TRBJ1-6; weak D call: TRBD1 (5 bases). The germline V and J ends were trimmed by 0 bases and 9 bases, with 16 bases remaining between them. The germline CDR1 and CDR2 sequences are SGDLS and YYNGEE. This CDR3 contains 16 residues. CDR3: CASSVALGGIGSPLHF. CDR3 sequence (DNA): TGTGCCAGCAGCGTAGCTTTGGGGGGGATTGGTTCACCCCTCCACTTT.

V usage is TRBV5-1 and J usage is TRBJ2-2; D is perhaps TRBD1 (6 bases). The V and J ends lost 4 bases and 6 bases respectively, with 16 bases between them. The CDR3 sequence is 15 residues long. Germline V gives CDR1 SGHRS, CDR2 YFSETQ. CDR3 residues: CASSTQGPSAGELFF. CDR3 coding DNA: TGCGCCAGCAGCACACAGGGCCCGTCCGCCGGGGAGCTGTTTTTT.

CDR3 protein: CSASQTSGLIEQYF. CDR3 nucleotide sequence: TGCAGTGCTAGTCAGACTAGCGGTCTCATCGAGCAGTACTTC. This rearrangement joins TRBV20-1 to TRBJ2-7; 9 nucleotides align to TRBD2. Germline lookup yields CDR1 DFQATT and CDR2 SNEGSKA (reference sequence). CDR3 length: 14 residues. V lost 3 bases, J lost 6 bases, and 9 bases stayed unmatched.

This clone has a single count. The chain carries TRBV5-1 and TRBJ2-7; D is perhaps TRBD2 (6 bases). The length of the CDR3 is 15 residues. V lost 0 bases to trimming and J lost 1 base, with 11 bases between them. Germline V CDR1 and CDR2: SGHRS, YFSETQ. The CDR3 reads CASSLEASASYEQYF. CDR3 DNA sequence: TGCGCCAGCAGCTTGGAAGCTAGCGCGTCCTACGAGCAGTACTTC.

This clone has just a few counts. This chain connects TRBV4-1 to TRBJ2-2; 14 bases match TRBD2. In germline, CDR1 is MGHRA, CDR2 YSYEKL. Trimming removed 0 bases from V and 4 bases from J; junction bases left unmatched: 7. The CDR3 runs to 19 residues. The CDR3 nucleotides read TGCGCCAGCAGCCAAGATCCGACTAGCGGGGGGGCAAGCACCGGGGAGCTGTTTTTT. Protein sequence: CASSQDPTSGGASTGELFF.

The rearrangement links TRBV7-8 to TRBJ1-5; 7 positions agree with TRBD1. This CDR3 is 16 amino acids long. The germline V gene has CDR1 SGHVS and CDR2 FQNEAQ. V lost 0 bases and J lost 9; bases outside the gene matches: 11. For the CDR3, the DNA is TGTGCCAGCAGCTTAGCGGTGGGACGTCCAGGGGGGCCCCAGCATTTT. Its translation: CASSLAVGRPGGPQHF.

The CDR3: CASSFTGGTEAFF. The CDR3 coding sequence is TGTGCCAGCAGCTTTACAGGGGGAACTGAAGCTTTCTTT. This chain links TRBV7-9 with TRBJ1-1; 8 nucleotides line up with TRBD1. Looked up from germline, CDR1 is SEHNR and CDR2 is FQNEAQ (reference sequence). Trimming took 3 bases from V and 5 from J; bases not matched to a gene: 2. The CDR3 spans 13 residues.

The V gene is TRBV9, the J gene TRBJ2-4; D unresolved. The germline gives CDR1 SGDLS, CDR2 YYNGEE. V was shortened by 2 bases and J by 7 bases, with 13 bases between the two germline ends. CDR3 length equals 14 residues. Here the CDR3 reads CASSVAPRGNIQYF. Here the CDR3 DNA reads TGTGCCAGCAGCGTGGCCCCTCGTGGTAACATTCAGTACTTC.

The chain employs TRBV5-4 and TRBJ2-1, with TRBD2 matching over 14 bases. The CDR3 is 17 residues long. The junction had 9 bases not matched to a gene; V was cut back by 4 bases and J by 6 bases. Germline CDR1 and CDR2: SGHNT and YYREEE (reference sequence). The CDR3 region is CASSTGTSGRSGNEQFF. CDR3 DNA sequence: TGTGCCAGCAGCACCGGGACTAGCGGGAGATCTGGCAATGAGCAGTTCTTC.

The gene calls are TRBV9 and TRBJ1-1; 8 bases are shared with TRBD1. J gave up 3 bases and V 4 bases, and 8 bases lay outside the gene matches. There are 15 residues in the CDR3. In germline, CDR1 is SGDLS, CDR2 YYNGEE. CDR3 protein: CASSPRTGPDTEAFF. CDR3 nucleotides: TGTGCCAGCAGCCCCCGGACAGGGCCAGACACTGAAGCTTTCTTT.

J is TRBJ2-7 and V is TRBV9, with D maybe TRBD2 (6 bases). The length of the CDR3 is 14 residues. Per the germline V gene, CDR1 is SGDLS and CDR2 is YYNGEE. Trimming removed 3 bases at V and 3 bases at J, with 13 bases between. The CDR3 DNA is TGTGCCAGCAGCGGGGAGGCGGCCTACTACGAGCAGTACTTC. Its protein product is CASSGEAAYYEQYF.

This clone was observed a few times. This rearrangement joins TRBV13 to TRBJ2-2; 11 bases line up with TRBD1. The CDR3 runs 17 residues. Germline-derived CDR1 and CDR2 are PRHDT and FYEKMQ (reference sequence). V shed 1 base, J shed 7 bases, and the junction held 8 bases outside the gene matches. The CDR3 is CASSLEGTGGLVGELFF. The DNA of the CDR3 is TGTGCCAGCAGCTTAGAAGGGACAGGGGGACTCGTCGGGGAGCTGTTTTTT.

This chain uses TRBV18 with TRBJ2-7; 8 nucleotides agree with TRBD2. The CDR3 has 16 residues. Germline-derived CDR1 and CDR2 are KGHSH and LQKENI. V shed 4 bases, J shed 0 bases, and the junction held 8 bases outside the gene matches. This chain's CDR3 is CASSRVGGVSSYEQYF. The CDR3 DNA reads TGTGCCAGCTCACGGGTCGGGGGGGTTAGCTCCTACGAGCAGTACTTC.